This TCR beta chain was recorded in a study of blood T cell repertoires in COVID-19. Across the study: The United States, Italy and Spain were the sources of the acute and convalescent COVID-19 samples. The analysed material was cDNA or gDNA that came from T cells, B-cell-depleted T cells, or PBMCs.

The method was immunoSEQ multiplex PCR; TCRdb's version includes in-frame clones alone and lacks a portion of them. This table has around 150,000 clones, over 75% appearing once. Trimming removed 0 bases from V and 4 bases from J; junction bases left unmatched: 9. Germline V lookup: CDR1 KGHSH, CDR2 LQKENI. The CDR3 length is 16 residues. This receptor was obtained from a woman in her sixties with active COVID-19. The chain carries TRBV18 and TRBJ2-7, with 7 bases lining up with TRBD2. The sequenced sample was peripheral blood. CDR3 amino acids: CASSPPGGRQQYEQYF. CDR3 DNA: TGTGCCAGCTCACCACCGGGCGGGAGACAGCAGTACGAGCAGTACTTC.